This T cell receptor beta chain is from a study of blood T cell repertoires in COVID-19. At the level of the study: COVID-19 samples collected from the United States, Italy and Spain covered acute and convalescent phases.

The protocol was immunoSEQ multiplex PCR, while the TCRdb copy is restricted to in-frame clones and leaves out a portion. This table has roughly 240,000 clones, 83% appearing once. Germline CDR1 LNHDA, CDR2 SQIVND (reference sequence). V was clipped by 4 bases and J by 1 base, with 7 bases between them. This CDR3 comprises 14 residues. This clone was picked up one time. In assigning cohorts, the study relied on participant-reported clinical history. Before they entered the study, exposed participants had met a COVID-19 case within 2 weeks. The sample was PBMCs or T cells enriched from blood (not recorded which). The genes are TRBV19 and TRBJ2-2; D unclear. The TCR was taken from a woman in her forties who had been exposed to COVID-19. The chain's CDR3 is CASSRNRNTGELFF. CDR3 nucleotide sequence: TGTGCCAGTAGTAGGAACAGGAACACCGGGGAGCTGTTTTTT.